What follows are 9 T cell receptor beta chains derived from one specimen sequenced in a study of blood T cell repertoires in COVID-19. This table comes from immunoSEQ multiplex PCR, and its TCRdb copy is limited to in-frame clones, with some not included. In the table there are some 45,000 clones, about 83% of which are singletons. Sequences were obtained from peripheral blood. These receptors were obtained from an elderly man in a cohort sampled during active COVID-19.

The rearrangement joins TRBV6-6 to TRBJ2-7; 9 bases are a match to TRBD1. The V and J ends lost 6 bases and 3 bases, in that order; junction bases with no gene match: 9. In germline, CDR1 is MNHNY, CDR2 SVGAGI (reference sequence). This CDR3 has 15 amino acids. The CDR3 region is CASSEEGQGIYEQYF. The CDR3 bases are TGTGCCAGCAGCGAAGAGGGACAGGGAATCTACGAGCAGTACTTC.

The chain recombines TRBV11-2 with TRBJ1-1; 7 bases are shared with TRBD1. The junction had 1 base not matched to a gene; V was cut back by 8 bases and J by 4 bases. CDR3 length: 11 residues. Germline V gene lookup returns CDR1 SGHAT and CDR2 FQNNGV. The CDR3 sequence is CASRQGTEAFF. CDR3 nucleotides: TGTGCCAGCCGACAGGGCACTGAAGCTTTCTTT.

The table lists this clone with a count of one. V usage is TRBV27 and J usage is TRBJ2-5; 7 nucleotides align to TRBD1. Germline CDR1 and CDR2: MNHEY and SMNVEV (reference sequence). CDR3 size: 15 residues. The trim removed 5 bases at V and 5 bases at J, leaving 11 bases unmatched. DNA for the CDR3: TGTGCCAGCAGTCACGACAGGGCTGGCGGGGAGACCCAGTACTTC. This translates into CASSHDRAGGETQYF.

This sequence joins TRBV19 and TRBJ1-1; the D gene is possibly TRBD1 (5 bases). The CDR3 is 13 residues long. Germline assignment: CDR1 LNHDA and CDR2 SQIVND (reference sequence). Trimming pared 5 bases from V and 4 bases from J, leaving 11 bases between. CDR3 in amino acids: CASSGAFFTEAFF. The CDR3 DNA reads TGTGCCAGTAGTGGGGCTTTCTTCACTGAAGCTTTCTTT.

The chain carries TRBV7-9 and TRBJ2-7; tentative D call: TRBD1 (6 bases). The CDR3 consists of 16 residues. V was pared by 5 bases and J by 2 bases, with 19 bases between. Germline V gene lookup returns CDR1 SEHNR and CDR2 FQNEAQ (reference sequence). CDR3 bases: TGTGCCAGCAGCGACACGATGACAGGTTCAACCTACGAGCAGTACTTC. This sequence encodes CASSDTMTGSTYEQYF.

The CDR3 DNA reads as TGTGCCATCAGCGGGACAGGGGACACCGGGGAGCTGTTTTTT. Amino acid sequence: CAISGTGDTGELFF. The V call is TRBV10-3, the J call TRBJ2-2, with 10 bases identical to TRBD1. With V trimmed by 6 bases and J by 3 bases, 1 base remained unmatched. CDR1 ENHRY and CDR2 SYGVKD come from the germline V gene. The CDR3 extends over 14 amino acids.

This chain uses TRBV10-3 with TRBJ2-7; 7 bases fit TRBD2. The CDR3 sequence is 14 residues long. V was pared by 6 bases and J by 5 bases, with 10 bases of the junction left unmatched. The V gene's germline CDR1 is ENHRY and CDR2 SYGVKD. In DNA form, the CDR3 reads TGTGCCATCAGAAAGAGGACTAGAAAGGACGAGCAGTACTTC. Protein: CAIRKRTRKDEQYF.

J is TRBJ2-5 and V is TRBV6-2 or TRBV6-3; 11 bases are shared with TRBD2. Germline CDR1 and CDR2: MNHEY and SVGEGT. The CDR3 runs 16 residues. Germline trimming cut 6 bases from V and 4 bases from J; bases unmatched to any gene: 10. CDR3 residues: CASSTETSGVGETQYF. In nucleotides, the CDR3 is TGTGCCAGCAGCACAGAGACTAGCGGGGTGGGAGAGACCCAGTACTTC.

This clone was counted only a few times. The chain combines TRBV4-1 with TRBJ2-7; D possibly corresponds to TRBD1 (5 bases). This CDR3 has 14 residues. Germline V gives CDR1 MGHRA, CDR2 YSYEKL. V lost 1 base, J lost 4 bases, and 11 bases lay in between. CDR3 DNA sequence: TGCGCCAGCAGCCAAGTTCACAGGAAGTACGAGCAGTACTTC. Protein product: CASSQVHRKYEQYF.